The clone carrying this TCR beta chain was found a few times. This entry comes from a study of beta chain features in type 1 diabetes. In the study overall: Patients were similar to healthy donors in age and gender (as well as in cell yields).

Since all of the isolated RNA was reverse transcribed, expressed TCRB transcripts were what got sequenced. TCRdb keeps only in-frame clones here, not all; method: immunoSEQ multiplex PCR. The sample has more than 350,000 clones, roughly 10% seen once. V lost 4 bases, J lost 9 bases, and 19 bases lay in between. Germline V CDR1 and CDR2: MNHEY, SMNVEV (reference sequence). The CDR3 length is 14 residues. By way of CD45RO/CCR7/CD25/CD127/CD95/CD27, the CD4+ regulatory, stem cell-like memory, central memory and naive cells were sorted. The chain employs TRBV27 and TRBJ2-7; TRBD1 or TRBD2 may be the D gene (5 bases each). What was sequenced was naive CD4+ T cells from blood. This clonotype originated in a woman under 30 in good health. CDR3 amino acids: CASSSLDGTVGQYF. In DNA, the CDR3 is TGTGCCAGCAGTTCCCTCGACGGGACGGTGGGGCAGTACTTC.